This record covers a single TCR beta chain. The antigen is unknown. There are 13 residues in the CDR3. Germline CDR1 and CDR2: DFQATT and SNEGSKA (reference sequence). V shed 6 bases and J 6 bases; nucleotides not matched to a gene: 9. The authors prepared the TCRbeta library with unique molecular identifiers. MiXCR was run by TCRdb on the PCR reads, yielding one entry per CDR3 protein. The table shows about 980,000 distinct CDR3 sequences, with under 30% occurring only once. This record comes from a study of T-cell reconstitution after alpha-beta-depleted transplantation in children. The study's findings and limits: Newly produced T cells mostly provided counts and TCRbeta diversity after one year, as hyperexpanded clones declined. Alpha-beta T cells present about two months after transplant were reported to originate from several hundred expanded graft clones. Certain patients had high TCRbeta diversity at day 60, and it came from recipient T cells and thymic progenitors that survived.

This rearrangement joins TRBV20-1 to TRBJ2-7, with 9 bases that match TRBD1. The source was PBMCs, mostly from graft donor cells, collected 360 days after TCRalphabeta/CD19-depleted stem cell transplant. This sequence originates from a boy in the first two years of life who had a stem cell transplant for SCID, so the T cells may come from the graft donor. CDR3 sequence: CSATGTGLGEQYF. CDR3 DNA sequence: TGCAGTGCGACCGGGACAGGGCTTGGCGAGCAGTACTTC.